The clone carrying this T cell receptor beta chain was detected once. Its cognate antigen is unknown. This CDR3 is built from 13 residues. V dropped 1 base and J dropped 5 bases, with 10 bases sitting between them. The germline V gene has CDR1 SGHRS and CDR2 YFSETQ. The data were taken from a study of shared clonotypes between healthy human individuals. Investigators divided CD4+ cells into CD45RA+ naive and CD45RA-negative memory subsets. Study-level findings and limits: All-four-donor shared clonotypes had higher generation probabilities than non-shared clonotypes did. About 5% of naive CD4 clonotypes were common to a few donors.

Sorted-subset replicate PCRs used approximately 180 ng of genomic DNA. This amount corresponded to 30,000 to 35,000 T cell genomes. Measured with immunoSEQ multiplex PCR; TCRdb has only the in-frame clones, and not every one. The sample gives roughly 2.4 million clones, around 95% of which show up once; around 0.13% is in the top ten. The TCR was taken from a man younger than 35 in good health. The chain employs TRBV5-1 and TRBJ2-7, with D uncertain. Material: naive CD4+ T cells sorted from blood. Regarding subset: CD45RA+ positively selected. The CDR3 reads CASSLMPPNEQYF. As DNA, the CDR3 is TGCGCCAGCAGCTTGATGCCCCCGAACGAGCAGTACTTC.